The T cell receptor beta chain described here comes from a study of shared clonotypes between healthy human individuals. Study in general: In total, the donors were a couple of women and a few men aged 18 to 49.

Germline V gives CDR1 MNHEY, CDR2 SMNVEV (reference sequence). The CDR3 runs to 15 residues. Germline trimming cut 5 bases from V and 2 bases from J; bases unmatched to any gene: 9. Worth noting for this clone: Antigen specificity is unknown.

Study conclusions and caveats: Clonotypes not shared had lower generation probabilities than those common to all four donors.

Generated by immunoSEQ multiplex PCR, the TCRdb table keeps only in-frame clones and is missing some. The profile shows just over 2,000,000 clones, 85% to 95% of them singletons. This TCR came from a man between 18 and 29 years old in good health. The chain has TRBV27 and TRBJ2-7, with TRBD2 matching over 7 bases. Material: naive CD4+ T cells sorted from blood. Specified subset: CD45RA+ positively selected. The CDR3 coding sequence is TGTGCCAGCAGTGGGGGGGGTACGAGGGCCTACGAGCAGTACTTC. This encodes CASSGGGTRAYEQYF.